The entry below gives a single T cell receptor (beta chain) sequence along with its context. Profiled with immunoSEQ multiplex PCR; TCRdb holds only in-frame clones, not every one. This sample has about 300,000 clones, with more than 75% found just once. The germline V gene encodes CDR1 SGHTA and CDR2 FQGNSA. Germline trimming cut 1 base from V and 9 bases from J; bases unmatched to any gene: 6. This CDR3 comprises 14 residues. The record originates from a study of blood T cell repertoires in COVID-19. About the research overall: Samples of COVID-19 (acute and convalescent) were obtained from the United States, Italy and Spain. Sample material is recorded as cDNA or gDNA derived from T cells, B-cell-depleted T cells, or PBMCs.

The gene calls are TRBV7-2 and TRBJ2-1; 7 bases line up with TRBD1. The sequenced material came from peripheral blood. This sequence originates from a man aged 65-85 years with acute or convalescent COVID-19. The CDR3: CASSLEGAGSEQFF. CDR3 coding DNA: TGTGCCAGCAGCTTAGAGGGGGCAGGGAGTGAGCAGTTCTTC.